The present TCR beta chain was sequenced within a study of T cells after yellow fever vaccination. UMIs were added to TCR cDNA along with a universal primer site when it was made by 5'RACE template switching. TCRdb processed the 5' RACE reads anew with MiXCR; each CDR3 protein has one entry. In the table there are fewer than 350,000 distinct CDR3 sequences, approximately 3.9% of which are singletons. This CDR3 contains 15 residues. Germline values: CDR1 MNHEY, CDR2 SVGAGI. Trimming removed 4 bases from V and 1 base from J, with 10 bases in between. The source material was PBMCs, sampled on the day of the yellow fever booster vaccination. The rearrangement links TRBV6-5 to TRBJ2-2; D may be TRBD1 (5 bases). The source of this sequence is a young man who received the YFV17D yellow fever vaccine. In DNA form, the CDR3 reads TGTGCCAGCAGTTCGGTCAGGGTGAACACCGGGGAGCTGTTTTTT. As protein: CASSSVRVNTGELFF.